Sequencing of this TCR beta chain was carried out in a study of cytomegalovirus exposure and HLA in healthy donors. PCR amplification relied on 60 Vbeta primers (plus 13 Jbeta primers). The data were produced by immunoSEQ multiplex PCR, yet TCRdb's version contains in-frame clones alone and is incomplete. Altogether roughly 160,000 clones are present, 75% to 80% being singletons, with the ten largest covering 11% to 15%. The study's findings and limits: V- and J-gene trimming in TCR beta was tied to a missense DCLRE1C variant by an analysis performed later. Researchers counted around 160 TCR beta chains as cytomegalovirus-associated.

About this clone: The antigen remains undetermined.

This CDR3 comprises 15 residues. J was trimmed by 4 bases and V by 5 bases; bases with no gene match: 7. CDR1 SNHLY and CDR2 FYNNEI come from the germline V gene. V gene TRBV2 combines with J gene TRBJ1-1; 10 nucleotides match TRBD1. Material: PBMCs. This TCR was sampled from a man aged 45-60 years in good health and CMV-seropositive. In DNA form, the CDR3 reads TGTGCCAGCAGTATGACAGGGGGCTCCCTCACTGAAGCTTTCTTT. It translates to CASSMTGGSLTEAFF.